The T cell receptor beta chain described here comes from a study of naive and memory T cell subsets. Study conclusions and caveats: A few larger clonotypes appeared in naive repertoires, especially CD8, possibly memory cells re-expressing CD45RA. Clonotypes are single alpha or beta chains, not paired receptors.

This clonotype was seen a handful of times. Its antigen is unknown. CDR1 and CDR2 from the germline V gene are SGDLS and YYNGEE. The CDR3 spans 16 residues. Trimming at V came to 0 bases and at J to 2 bases, leaving 6 bases not matched to a gene. Both TRBC1 and TRBC2 were covered by a beta constant-region primer of two equimolar oligonucleotides. Nested alpha and beta constant-region primers with the SP2 primer drove four PCR rounds on ligated cDNA. The cDNA 3' end received a ligated single-stranded oligonucleotide carrying the SP2 primer and a 12-nucleotide UMI. TCRdb re-called the UMI-ligation and nested PCR reads with MiXCR, one entry per CDR3 protein. The sample has under 150,000 distinct CDR3 sequences; approximately 20% are singletons.

This sequence was found in a human donor in good health. This chain uses TRBV9 with TRBJ2-3; TRBD2 matches at 7 bases. Sequencing was done on a sample of naive CD8+ T cells from blood. The chain's CDR3 is CASSVGIAGYTDTQYF. CDR3 coding DNA: TGTGCCAGCAGCGTAGGAATAGCGGGTTACACAGATACGCAGTATTTT. Complete variable domain (other parts from reference TRBV9 and TRBJ2-3): DSGVTQTPKHLITATGQRVTLRCSPRSGDLSVYWYQQSLDQGLQFLIQYYNGEERAKGNILERFSAQQFPDLHSELNLSSLELGDSALYFCASSVGIAGYTDTQYFGPGTRLTVL.